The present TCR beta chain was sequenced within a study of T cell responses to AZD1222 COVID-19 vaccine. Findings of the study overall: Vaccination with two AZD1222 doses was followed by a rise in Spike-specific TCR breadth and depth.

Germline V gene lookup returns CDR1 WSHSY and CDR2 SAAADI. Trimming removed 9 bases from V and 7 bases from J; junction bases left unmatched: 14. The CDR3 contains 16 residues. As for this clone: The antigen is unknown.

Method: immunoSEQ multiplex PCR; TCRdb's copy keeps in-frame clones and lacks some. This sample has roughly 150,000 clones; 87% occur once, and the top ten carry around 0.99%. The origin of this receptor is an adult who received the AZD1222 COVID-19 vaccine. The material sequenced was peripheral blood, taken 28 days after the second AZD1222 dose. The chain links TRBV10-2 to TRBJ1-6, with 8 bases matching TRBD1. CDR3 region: CASKSGQGNGNSPLHF. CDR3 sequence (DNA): TGCGCCAGTAAAAGCGGACAGGGCAACGGAAATTCACCCCTCCACTTT.